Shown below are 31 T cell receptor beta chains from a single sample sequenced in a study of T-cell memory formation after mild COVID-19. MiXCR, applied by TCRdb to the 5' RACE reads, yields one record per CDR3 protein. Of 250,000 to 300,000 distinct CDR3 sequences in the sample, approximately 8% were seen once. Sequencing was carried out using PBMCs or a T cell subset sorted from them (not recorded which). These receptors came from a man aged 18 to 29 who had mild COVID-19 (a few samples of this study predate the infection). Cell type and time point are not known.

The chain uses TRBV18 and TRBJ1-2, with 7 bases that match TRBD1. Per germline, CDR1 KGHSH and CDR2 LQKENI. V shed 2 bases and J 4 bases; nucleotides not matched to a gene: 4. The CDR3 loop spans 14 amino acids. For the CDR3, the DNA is TGTGCCAGCTCACCAGCCGGGACAGCCTATGGCTACACCTTC. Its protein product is CASSPAGTAYGYTF.

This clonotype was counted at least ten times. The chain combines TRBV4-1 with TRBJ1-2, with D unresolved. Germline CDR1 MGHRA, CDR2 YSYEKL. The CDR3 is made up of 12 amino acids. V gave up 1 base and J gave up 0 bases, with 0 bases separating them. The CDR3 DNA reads TGCGCCAGCAGCCAAGCTAACTATGGCTACACCTTC. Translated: CASSQANYGYTF.

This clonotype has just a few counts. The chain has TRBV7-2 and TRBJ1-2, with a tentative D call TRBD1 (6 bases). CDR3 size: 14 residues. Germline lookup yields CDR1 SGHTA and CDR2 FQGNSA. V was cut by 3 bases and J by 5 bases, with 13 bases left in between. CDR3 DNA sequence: TGTGCCAGCAGCTTCGAGACAGGCCGTTATGGCTACACCTTC. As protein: CASSFETGRYGYTF.

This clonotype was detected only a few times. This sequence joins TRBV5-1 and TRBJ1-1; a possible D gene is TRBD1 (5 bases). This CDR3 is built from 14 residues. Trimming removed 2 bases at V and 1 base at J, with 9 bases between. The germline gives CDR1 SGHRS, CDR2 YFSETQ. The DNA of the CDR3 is TGCGCCAGCAGCTTCATGGGGACGAACACTGAAGCTTTCTTT. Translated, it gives CASSFMGTNTEAFF.

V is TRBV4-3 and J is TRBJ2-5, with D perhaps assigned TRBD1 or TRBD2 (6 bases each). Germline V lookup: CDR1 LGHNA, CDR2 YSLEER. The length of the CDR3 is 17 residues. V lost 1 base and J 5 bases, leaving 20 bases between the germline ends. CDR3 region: CASSQVSRGGGFETQYF. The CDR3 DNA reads TGCGCCAGCAGCCAAGTCTCCAGGGGTGGAGGGTTTGAGACCCAGTACTTC.

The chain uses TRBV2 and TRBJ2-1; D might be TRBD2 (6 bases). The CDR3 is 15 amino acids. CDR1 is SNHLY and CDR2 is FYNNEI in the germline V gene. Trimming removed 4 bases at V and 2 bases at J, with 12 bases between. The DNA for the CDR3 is TGTGCCAGCAGTGCGTGGGGACTCCCCTACAATGAGCAGTTCTTC. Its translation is CASSAWGLPYNEQFF.

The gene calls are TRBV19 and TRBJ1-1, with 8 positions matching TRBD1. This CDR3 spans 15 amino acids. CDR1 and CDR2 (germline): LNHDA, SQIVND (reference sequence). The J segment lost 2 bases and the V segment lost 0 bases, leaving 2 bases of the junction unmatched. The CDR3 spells CASSIDGQGNTEAFF. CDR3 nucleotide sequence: TGTGCCAGTAGTATAGATGGACAGGGTAACACTGAAGCTTTCTTT.

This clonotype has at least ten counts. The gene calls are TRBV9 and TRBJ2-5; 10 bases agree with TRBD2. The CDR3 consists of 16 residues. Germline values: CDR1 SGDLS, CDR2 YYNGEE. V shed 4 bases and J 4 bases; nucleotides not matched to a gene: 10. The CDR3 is CASSPYSGGPGETQYF. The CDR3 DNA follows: TGTGCCAGCAGCCCCTATAGCGGGGGGCCAGGAGAGACCCAGTACTTC.

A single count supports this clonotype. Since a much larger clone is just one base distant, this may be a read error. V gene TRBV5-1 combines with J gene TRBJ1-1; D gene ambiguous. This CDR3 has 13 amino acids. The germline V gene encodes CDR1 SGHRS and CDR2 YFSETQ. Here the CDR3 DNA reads TGCGCCAGCAGCAGTGGGTTGAACACTGGAGCTTTCTTT. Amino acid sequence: CASSSGLNTGAFF.

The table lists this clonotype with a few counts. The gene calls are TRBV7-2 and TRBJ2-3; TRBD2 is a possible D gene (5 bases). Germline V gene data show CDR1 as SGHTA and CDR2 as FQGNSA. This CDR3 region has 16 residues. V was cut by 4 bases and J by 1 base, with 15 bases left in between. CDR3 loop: CASSYIGGLGTDTQYF. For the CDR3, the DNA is TGTGCCAGCAGCTATATAGGCGGGTTGGGCACAGATACGCAGTATTTT.

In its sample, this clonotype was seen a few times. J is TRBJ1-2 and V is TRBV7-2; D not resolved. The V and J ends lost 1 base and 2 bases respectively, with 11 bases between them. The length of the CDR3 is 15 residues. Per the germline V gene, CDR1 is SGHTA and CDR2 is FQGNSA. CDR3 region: CASSLVRDPNYGYTF. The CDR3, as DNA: TGTGCCAGCAGCTTAGTTCGGGATCCGAACTATGGCTACACCTTC.

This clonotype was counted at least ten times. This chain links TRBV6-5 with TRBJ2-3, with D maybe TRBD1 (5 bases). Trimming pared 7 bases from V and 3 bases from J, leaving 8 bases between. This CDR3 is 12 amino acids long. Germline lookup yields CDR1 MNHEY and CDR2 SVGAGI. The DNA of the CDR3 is TGTGCCAGCAACCAGGGAACAGATACGCAGTATTTT. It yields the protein CASNQGTDTQYF.

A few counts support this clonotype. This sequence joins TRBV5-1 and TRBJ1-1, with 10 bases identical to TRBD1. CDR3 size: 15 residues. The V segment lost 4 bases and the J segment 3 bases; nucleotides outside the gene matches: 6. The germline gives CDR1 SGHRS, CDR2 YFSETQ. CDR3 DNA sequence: TGCGCCAGCAGCAGTCGGACAGGGGGGGACACTGAAGCTTTCTTT. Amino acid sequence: CASSSRTGGDTEAFF.

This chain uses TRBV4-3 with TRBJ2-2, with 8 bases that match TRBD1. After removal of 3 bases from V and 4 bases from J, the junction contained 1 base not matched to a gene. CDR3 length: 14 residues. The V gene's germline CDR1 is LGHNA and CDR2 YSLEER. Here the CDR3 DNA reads TGCGCCAGCAGCCATGGACAGGGCACCGGGGAGCTGTTTTTT. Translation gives CASSHGQGTGELFF.

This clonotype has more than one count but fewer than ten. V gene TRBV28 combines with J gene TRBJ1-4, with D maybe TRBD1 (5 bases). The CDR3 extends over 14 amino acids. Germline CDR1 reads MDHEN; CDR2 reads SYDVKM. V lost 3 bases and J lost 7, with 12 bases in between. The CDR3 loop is CASSLPGGGEKLFF. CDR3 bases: TGTGCCAGCAGTTTGCCCGGGGGTGGTGAAAAACTGTTTTTT.

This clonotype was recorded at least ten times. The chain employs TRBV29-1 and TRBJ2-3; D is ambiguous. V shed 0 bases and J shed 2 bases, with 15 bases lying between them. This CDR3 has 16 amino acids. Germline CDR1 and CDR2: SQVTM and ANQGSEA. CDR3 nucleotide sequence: TGCAGCGTTGAAGATGCCAGGCTGATGGCCACAGATACGCAGTATTTT. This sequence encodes CSVEDARLMATDTQYF.

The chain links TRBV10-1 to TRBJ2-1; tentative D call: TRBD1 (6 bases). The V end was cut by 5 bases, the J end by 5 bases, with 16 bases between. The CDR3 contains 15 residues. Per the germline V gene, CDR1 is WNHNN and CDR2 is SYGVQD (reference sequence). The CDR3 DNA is TGCGCCAGCAGTATACGGACAGAGGCTGACAATGAGCAGTTCTTC. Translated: CASSIRTEADNEQFF.

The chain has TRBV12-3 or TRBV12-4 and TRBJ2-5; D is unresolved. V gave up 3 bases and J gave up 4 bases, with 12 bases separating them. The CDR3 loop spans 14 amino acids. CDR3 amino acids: CASSFNVRRETQYF. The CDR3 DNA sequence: TGTGCCAGCAGTTTTAATGTTCGAAGAGAGACCCAGTACTTC.

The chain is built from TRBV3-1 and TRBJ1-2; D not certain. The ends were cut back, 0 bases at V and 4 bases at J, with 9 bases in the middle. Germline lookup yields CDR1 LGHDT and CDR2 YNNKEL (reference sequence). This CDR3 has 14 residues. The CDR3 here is CASSQDPFRYGYTF. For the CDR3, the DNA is TGTGCCAGCAGCCAAGATCCCTTTCGCTATGGCTACACCTTC.

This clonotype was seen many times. CDR3 amino acids: CSAIGLGSYVELDQPQHF. Written as DNA, the CDR3 is TGCAGTGCAATCGGACTAGGTAGCTATGTTGAGCTTGATCAGCCCCAGCATTTT. The chain links TRBV20-1 to TRBJ1-5; the D is unclear. V lost 6 bases to trimming and J lost 5 bases, with 29 bases between them. Germline assignment: CDR1 DFQATT and CDR2 SNEGSKA (reference sequence). The CDR3 runs to 18 residues.

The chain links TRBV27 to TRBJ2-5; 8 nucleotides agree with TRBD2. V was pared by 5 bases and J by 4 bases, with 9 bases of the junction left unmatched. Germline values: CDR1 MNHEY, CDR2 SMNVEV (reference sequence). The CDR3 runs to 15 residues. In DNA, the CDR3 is TGTGCCAGCAGTCCCCGCAGGGCGGGGGGAGAGACCCAGTACTTC. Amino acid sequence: CASSPRRAGGETQYF.

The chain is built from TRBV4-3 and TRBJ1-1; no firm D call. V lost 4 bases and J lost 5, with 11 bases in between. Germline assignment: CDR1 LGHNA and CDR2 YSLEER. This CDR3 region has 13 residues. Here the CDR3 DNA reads TGCGCCAGCAGCCCCGCTTATGGGACTGAAGCTTTCTTT. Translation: CASSPAYGTEAFF.

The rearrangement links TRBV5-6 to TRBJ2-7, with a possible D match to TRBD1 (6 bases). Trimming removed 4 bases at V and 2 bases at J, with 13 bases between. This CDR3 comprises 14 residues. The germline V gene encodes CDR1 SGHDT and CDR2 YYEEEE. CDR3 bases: TGTGCCAGCAGCCGTGGCAGGGGAGCCTACGAGCAGTACTTC. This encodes CASSRGRGAYEQYF.

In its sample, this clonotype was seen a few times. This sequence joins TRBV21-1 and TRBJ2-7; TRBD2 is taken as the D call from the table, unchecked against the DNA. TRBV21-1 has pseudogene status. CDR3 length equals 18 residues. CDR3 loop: CASSKDVLAGGPGSEQYF. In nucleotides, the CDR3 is TGTGCCAGCAGCAAAGACGTTCTAGCGGGGGGGCCTGGAAGCGAGCAGTACTTC.

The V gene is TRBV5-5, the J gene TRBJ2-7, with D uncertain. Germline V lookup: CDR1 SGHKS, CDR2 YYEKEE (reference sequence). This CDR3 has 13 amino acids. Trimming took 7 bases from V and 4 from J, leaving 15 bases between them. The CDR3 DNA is TGTGCCAGCTTATCTTATCCAGCATACGAGCAGTACTTC. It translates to CASLSYPAYEQYF.

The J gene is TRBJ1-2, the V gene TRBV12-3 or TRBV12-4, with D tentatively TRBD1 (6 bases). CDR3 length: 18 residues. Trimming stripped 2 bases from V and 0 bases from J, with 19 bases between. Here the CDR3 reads CASSLWPGVRPTNYGYTF. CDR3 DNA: TGTGCCAGCAGTTTATGGCCAGGGGTGCGCCCTACTAACTATGGCTACACCTTC.

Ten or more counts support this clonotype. This chain's CDR3 is CASSSTGGRGYTF. The CDR3 nucleotides are TGTGCCAGCAGTTCGACAGGGGGCAGGGGCTACACCTTC. The chain joins TRBV12-3 or TRBV12-4 to TRBJ1-2; the match to TRBD1 covers 10 bases. CDR3 length: 13 amino acids. V lost 4 bases to trimming and J lost 8 bases; unmatched junction nucleotides: 4.

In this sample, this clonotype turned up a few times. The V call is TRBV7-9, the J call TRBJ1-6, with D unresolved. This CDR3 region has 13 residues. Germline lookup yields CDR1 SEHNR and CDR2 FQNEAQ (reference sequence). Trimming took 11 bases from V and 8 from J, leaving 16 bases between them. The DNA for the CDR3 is TGTGCCGGAGGGAGTACCTTCGATTCACCCCTCCACTTT. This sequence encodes CAGGSTFDSPLHF.

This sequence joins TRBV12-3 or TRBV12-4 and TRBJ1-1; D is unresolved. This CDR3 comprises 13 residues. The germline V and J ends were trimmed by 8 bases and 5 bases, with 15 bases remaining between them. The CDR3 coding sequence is TGTGCCAGCCACTCCCTCCAGCAGACTGAAGCTTTCTTT. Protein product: CASHSLQQTEAFF.

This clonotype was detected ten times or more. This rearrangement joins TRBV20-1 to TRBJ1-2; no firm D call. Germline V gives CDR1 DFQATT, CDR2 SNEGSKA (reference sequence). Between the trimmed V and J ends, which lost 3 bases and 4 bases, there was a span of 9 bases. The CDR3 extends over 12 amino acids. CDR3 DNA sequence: TGCAGTGCTAGTTGGCAGGCCTATGGCTACACCTTC. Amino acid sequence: CSASWQAYGYTF.

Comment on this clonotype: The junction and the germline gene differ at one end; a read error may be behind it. DNA of the CDR3: TGTGCCAGCAGATTTCCGGGCACTGAAGCTCTCTTT. Translated: CASRFPGTEALF. The V call is TRBV28, the J call TRBJ1-1; D is unresolved. This CDR3 is 12 amino acids long. Germline V gene sequence: CDR1 MDHEN, CDR2 SYDVKM.